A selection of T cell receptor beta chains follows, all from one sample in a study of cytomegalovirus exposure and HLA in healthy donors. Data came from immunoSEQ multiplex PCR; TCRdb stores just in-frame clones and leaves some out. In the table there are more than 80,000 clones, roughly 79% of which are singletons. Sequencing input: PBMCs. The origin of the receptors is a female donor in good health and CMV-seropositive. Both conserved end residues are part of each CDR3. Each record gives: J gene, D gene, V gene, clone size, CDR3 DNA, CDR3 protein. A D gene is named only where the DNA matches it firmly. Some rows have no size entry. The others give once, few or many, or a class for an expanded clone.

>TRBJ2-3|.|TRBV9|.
TGTGCCAGCAGCGTAGAGGGAGCCACAGATACGCAGTATTTT
CASSVEGATDTQYF
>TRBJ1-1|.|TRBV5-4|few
TGTGCCAGCAGCTTGGGTGGGGGAGGACGACCTGAAGCTTTCTTT
CASSLGGGGRPEAFF
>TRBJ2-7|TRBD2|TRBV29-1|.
TGCAGCGTTGAGCCTAGCGGGAGGCCCTACGAGCAGTACTTC
CSVEPSGRPYEQYF
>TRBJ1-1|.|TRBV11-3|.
TGTGCCAGCAGCCAAGGAGAGGGTTCTGAAGCTTTCTTT
CASSQGEGSEAFF
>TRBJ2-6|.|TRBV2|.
TGTGCCAGCAGCAGGGGCGACTCTGGGGCCAACGTCCTGACTTTC
CASSRGDSGANVLTF
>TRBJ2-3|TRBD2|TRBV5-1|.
TGCGCCAGCAGCTTGGCCCTAGCGGGGGGGACAGATACGCAGTATTTT
CASSLALAGGTDTQYF
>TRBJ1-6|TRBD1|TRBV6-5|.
TGTGCCAGCAGTAGGGACAGTGAGTCCTCACCCCTCCACTTT
CASSRDSESSPLHF
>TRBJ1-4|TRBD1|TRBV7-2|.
TGTGCCAGCAGCCCTGCCGGACAGGCATATGAAAAACTGTTTTTT
CASSPAGQAYEKLFF
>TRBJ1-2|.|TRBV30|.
TGTGCCTGGAGTGTCGCGGGCAGGGGCGGCTACACCTTC
CAWSVAGRGGYTF
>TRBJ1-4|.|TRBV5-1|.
TGCGCCAGCAGCCCGACCGGAGCGGATGAAAAACTGTTTTTT
CASSPTGADEKLFF
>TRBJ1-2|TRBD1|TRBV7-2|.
TGTGCCAGCAGCACCGGGACAGGGGATCTCTATGGCTACACCTTC
CASSTGTGDLYGYTF
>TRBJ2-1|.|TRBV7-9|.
TGTGCCAGCAGCCCCGCCCTTAGCGGCGAGCAGTTCTTC
CASSPALSGEQFF
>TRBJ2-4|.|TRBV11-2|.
TGTGCCAGCAGCTTAGATGGCAACATTCAGTACTTC
CASSLDGNIQYF
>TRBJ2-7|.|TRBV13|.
TGTGCCAGCAGCTTAGCGGGTCATCGCGTCGAGCAGTACTTC
CASSLAGHRVEQYF
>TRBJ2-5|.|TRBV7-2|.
TGTGCCAGCAGCCGTGTAAACCAAGAGACCCAGTACTTC
CASSRVNQETQYF
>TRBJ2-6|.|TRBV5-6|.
TGTGCCAGCAGCTCCGGGATGAGGCCGCGGGACCTGACTTTC
CASSSGMRPRDLTF
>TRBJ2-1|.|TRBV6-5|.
TGTGCCAGCAGTTACAACCGGGACTCTGAGCAGTTCTTC
CASSYNRDSEQFF
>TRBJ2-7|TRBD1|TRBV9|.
TGTGCCAGCAGCCCGGCCGGGACAGGGACCTACGAGCAGTACTTC
CASSPAGTGTYEQYF
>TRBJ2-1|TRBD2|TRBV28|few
TGTGCCAGCAGTTCGGGACTAGCGAGGTCCTACAATGAGCAGTTCTTC
CASSSGLARSYNEQFF
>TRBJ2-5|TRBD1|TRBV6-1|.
TGTGCCAGCAGGGAGACAGGGGAAGAGACCCAGTACTTC
CASRETGEETQYF
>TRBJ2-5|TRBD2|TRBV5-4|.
TGTGCCAGCAGCTTAGCGGGGGTCCAAGAGACCCAGTACTTC
CASSLAGVQETQYF
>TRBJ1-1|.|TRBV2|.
TGTGCCAGCAGTCGGACACGCCTGAACACTGAAGCTTTCTTT
CASSRTRLNTEAFF
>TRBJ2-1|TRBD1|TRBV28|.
TGTGCCAGTTCCTCCGACAGGGTAGTCGATGAGCAGTTCTTC
CASSSDRVVDEQFF
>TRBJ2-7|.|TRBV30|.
TGTGCCTGGAGTACCCTATTATACGAGCAGTACTTC
CAWSTLLYEQYF
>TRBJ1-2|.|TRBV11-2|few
TGTGCCAGCAGCTTAGATCAGCGGGGGGGCTACACCTTC
CASSLDQRGGYTF
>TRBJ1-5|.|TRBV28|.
TGTGCCAGCAGTTCCAGGTGGGCGAATCAGCCCCAGCATTTT
CASSSRWANQPQHF
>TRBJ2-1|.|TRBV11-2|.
TGTGCCAGCAGCTTTGAGCGCGCGAATGAGCAGTTCTTC
CASSFERANEQFF
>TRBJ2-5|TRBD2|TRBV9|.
TGTGCCAGCAGCGTAGCCCAGGGAGGGCGAGAGACCCAGTACTTC
CASSVAQGGRETQYF
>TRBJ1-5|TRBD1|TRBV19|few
TGTGCCAGTAGTACAACCCGTACAACAGGGGGCCCCAGCAATCAGCCCCAGCATTTT
CASSTTRTTGGPSNQPQHF
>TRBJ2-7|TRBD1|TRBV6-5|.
TGTGCCAGCAGATCCGGGACAGGGGGTGAGCAGTACTTC
CASRSGTGGEQYF
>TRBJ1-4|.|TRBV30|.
TGTGCCCGTCAAGGGGAGACAGGAGTAAATGAAAAACTGTTTTTT
CARQGETGVNEKLFF
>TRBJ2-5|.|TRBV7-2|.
TGTGCCAGCAGCTTTATTCCCGAAGAGACCCAGTACTTC
CASSFIPEETQYF
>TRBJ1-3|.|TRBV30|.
TGTGCCTGGAGTGTACAGTACAGAAACACCATATATTTT
CAWSVQYRNTIYF
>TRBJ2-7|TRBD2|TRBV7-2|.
TGTGCCAGCAGCTTAGCTAAGCGGGGAGCCTACGAGCAGTACTTC
CASSLAKRGAYEQYF
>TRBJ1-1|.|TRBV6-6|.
TGTGCCAGCAGTACCAGCCGGGTGACTGAAGCTTTCTTT
CASSTSRVTEAFF
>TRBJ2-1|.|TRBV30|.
TGTGCCTGGAGTGTCTCGGGTGACAATGAGCAGTTCTTC
CAWSVSGDNEQFF
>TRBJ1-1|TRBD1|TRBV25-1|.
TGTGCCAGCAGTGAGGGACAGAGGAACACTGAAGCTTTCTTT
CASSEGQRNTEAFF